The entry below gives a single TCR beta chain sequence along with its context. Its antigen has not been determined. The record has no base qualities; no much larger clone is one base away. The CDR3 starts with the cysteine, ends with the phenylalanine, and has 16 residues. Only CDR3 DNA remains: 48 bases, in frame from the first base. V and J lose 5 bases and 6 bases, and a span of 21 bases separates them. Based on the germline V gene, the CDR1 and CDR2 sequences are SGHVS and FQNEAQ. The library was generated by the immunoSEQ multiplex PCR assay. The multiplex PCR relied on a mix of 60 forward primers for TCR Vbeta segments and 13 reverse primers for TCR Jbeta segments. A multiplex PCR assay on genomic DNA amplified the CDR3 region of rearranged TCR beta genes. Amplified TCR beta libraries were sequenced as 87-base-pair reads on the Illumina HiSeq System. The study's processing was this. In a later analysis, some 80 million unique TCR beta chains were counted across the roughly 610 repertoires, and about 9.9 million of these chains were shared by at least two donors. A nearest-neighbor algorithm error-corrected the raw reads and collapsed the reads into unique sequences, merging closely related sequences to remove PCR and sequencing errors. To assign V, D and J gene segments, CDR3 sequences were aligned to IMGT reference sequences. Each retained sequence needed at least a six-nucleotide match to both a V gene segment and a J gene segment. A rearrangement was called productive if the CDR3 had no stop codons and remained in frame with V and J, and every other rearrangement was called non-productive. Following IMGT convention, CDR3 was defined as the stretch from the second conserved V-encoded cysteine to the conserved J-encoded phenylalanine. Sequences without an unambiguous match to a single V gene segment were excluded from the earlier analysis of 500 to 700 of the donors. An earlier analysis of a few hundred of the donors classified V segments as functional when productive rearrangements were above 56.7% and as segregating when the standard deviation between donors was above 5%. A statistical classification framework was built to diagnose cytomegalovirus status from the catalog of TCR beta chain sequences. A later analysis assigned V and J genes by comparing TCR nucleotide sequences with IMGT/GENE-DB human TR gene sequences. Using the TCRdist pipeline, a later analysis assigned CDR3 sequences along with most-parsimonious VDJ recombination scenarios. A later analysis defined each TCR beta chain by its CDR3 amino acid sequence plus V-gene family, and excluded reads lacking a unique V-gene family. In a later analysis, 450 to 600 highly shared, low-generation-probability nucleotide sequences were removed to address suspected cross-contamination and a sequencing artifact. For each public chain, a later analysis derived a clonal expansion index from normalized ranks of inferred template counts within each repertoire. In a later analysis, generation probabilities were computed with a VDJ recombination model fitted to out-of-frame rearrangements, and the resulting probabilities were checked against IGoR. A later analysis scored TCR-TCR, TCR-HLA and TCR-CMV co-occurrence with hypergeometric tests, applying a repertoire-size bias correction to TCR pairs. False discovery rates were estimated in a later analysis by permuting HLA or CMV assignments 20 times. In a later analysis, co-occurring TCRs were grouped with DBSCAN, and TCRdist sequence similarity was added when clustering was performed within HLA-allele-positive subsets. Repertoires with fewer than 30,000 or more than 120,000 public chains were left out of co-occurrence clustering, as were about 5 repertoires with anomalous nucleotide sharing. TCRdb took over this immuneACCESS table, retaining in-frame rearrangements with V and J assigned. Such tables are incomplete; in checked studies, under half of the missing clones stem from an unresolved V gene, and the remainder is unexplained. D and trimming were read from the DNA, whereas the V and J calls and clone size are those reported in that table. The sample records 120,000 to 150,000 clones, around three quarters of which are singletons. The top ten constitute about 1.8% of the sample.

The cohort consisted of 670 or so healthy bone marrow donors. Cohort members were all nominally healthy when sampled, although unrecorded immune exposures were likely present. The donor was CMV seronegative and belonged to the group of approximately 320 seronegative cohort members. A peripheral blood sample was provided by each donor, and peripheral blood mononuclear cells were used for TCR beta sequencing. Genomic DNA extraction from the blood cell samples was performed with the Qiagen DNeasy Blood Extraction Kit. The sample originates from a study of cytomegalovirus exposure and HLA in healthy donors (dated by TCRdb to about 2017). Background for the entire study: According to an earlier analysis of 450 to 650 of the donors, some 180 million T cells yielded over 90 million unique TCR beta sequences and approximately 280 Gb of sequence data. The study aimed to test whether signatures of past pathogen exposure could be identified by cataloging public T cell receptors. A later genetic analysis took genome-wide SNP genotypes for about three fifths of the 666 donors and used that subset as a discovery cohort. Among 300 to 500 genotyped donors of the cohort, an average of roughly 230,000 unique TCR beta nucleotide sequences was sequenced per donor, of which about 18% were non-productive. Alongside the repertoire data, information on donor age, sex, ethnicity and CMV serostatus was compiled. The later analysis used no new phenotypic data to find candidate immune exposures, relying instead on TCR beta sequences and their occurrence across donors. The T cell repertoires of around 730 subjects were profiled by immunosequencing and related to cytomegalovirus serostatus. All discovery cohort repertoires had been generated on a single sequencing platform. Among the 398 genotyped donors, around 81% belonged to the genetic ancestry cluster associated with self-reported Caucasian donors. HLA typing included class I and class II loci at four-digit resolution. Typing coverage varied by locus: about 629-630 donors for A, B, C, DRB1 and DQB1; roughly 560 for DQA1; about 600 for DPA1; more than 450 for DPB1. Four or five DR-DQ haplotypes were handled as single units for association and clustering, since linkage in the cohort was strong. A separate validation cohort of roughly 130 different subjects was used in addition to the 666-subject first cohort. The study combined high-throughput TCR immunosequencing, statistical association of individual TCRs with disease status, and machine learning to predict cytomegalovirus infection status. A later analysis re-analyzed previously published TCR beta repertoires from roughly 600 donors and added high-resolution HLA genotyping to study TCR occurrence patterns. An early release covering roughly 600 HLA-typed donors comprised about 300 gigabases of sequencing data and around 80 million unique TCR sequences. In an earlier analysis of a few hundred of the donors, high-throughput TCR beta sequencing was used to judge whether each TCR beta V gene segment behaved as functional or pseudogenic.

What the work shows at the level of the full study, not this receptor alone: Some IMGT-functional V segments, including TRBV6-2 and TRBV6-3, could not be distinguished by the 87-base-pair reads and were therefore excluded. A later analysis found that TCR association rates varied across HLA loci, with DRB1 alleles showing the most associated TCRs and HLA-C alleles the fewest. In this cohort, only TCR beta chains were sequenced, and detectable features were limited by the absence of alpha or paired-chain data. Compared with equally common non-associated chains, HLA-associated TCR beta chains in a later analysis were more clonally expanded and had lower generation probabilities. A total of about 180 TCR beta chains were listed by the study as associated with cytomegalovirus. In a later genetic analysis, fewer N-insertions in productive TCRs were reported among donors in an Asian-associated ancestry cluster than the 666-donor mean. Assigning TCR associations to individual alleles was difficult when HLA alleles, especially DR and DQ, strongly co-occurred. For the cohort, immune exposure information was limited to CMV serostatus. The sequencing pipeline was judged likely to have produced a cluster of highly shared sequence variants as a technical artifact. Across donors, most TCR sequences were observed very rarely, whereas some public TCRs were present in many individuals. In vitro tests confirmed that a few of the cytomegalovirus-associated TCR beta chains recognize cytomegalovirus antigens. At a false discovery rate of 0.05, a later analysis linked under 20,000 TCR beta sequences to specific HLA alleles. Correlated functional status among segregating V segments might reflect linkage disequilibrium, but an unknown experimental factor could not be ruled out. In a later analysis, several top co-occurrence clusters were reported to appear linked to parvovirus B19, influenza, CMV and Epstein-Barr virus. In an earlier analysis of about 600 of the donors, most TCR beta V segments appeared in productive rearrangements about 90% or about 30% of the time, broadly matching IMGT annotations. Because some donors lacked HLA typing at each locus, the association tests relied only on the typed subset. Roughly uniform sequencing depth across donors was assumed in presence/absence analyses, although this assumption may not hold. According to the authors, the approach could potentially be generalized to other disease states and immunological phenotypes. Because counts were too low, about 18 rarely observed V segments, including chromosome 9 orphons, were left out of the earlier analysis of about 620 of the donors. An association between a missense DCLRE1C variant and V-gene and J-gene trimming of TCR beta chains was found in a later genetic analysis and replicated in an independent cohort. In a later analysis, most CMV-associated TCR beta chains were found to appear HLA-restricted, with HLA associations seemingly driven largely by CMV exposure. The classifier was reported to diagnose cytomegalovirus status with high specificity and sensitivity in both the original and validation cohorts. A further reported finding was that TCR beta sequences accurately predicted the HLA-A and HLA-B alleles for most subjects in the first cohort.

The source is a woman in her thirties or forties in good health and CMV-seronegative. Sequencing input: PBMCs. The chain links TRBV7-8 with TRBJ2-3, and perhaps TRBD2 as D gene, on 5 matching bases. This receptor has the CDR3 CASSPRGYPLGDTQYF. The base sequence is TGTGCCAGCAGCCCCAGAGGGTACCCCTTGGGGGATACGCAGTATTTT.